This T cell receptor (beta chain) emerged from a study of post-analysis software for immune sequencing data. Background on the study: In terms of disease course, relapsing-remitting, secondary progressive and progressive-relapsing multiple sclerosis were included.

Only a few counts were recorded for this clonotype. Antigen: not known. Study observations and caveats: Elevated frequency relative to controls characterized four or five TRBV segments in patients, TRBV5-6, TRBV5-1 and TRBV20-1 among them. Batch-matched samples strongly co-clustered by F measure. Normalized Chao1 diversity was significantly lower in multiple sclerosis patients than in controls.

Germline CDR1 and CDR2: SGHTA and FQGNSA. CDR3 length equals 13 residues. Trimming took 1 base from V and 6 from J, leaving 10 bases between them. Unique-molecular-identifier-tagged TCR beta cDNA libraries were used. Roughly 490,000 cDNA molecules came from around 1 to 10 million T cells. In TCRdb, the PCR reads were re-called with MiXCR into one record per CDR3 protein. Of about 460,000 distinct CDR3 sequences listed, around 40% are singletons. The clonotype was recovered from a girl between 5 and 17 years old with multiple sclerosis. The rearrangement joins TRBV7-2 to TRBJ2-7; tentative D call: TRBD2 (6 bases). The sequenced material came from blood. The CDR3 DNA reads TGTGCCAGCAGCTTAGGAGTGCGGGGCGAGCAGTACTTC. Protein sequence: CASSLGVRGEQYF.